The clone carrying this TCR beta chain has at least ten counts. The antigen is not known. This entry is derived from a study of T cells in Graves' hyperthyroidism and ophthalmopathy. Ophthalmopathy cases scored 3 or more on the Clinical Activity Score and 4 or more on NOSPECS grade, with duration below 3 months. PBMCs were collected from an approximately 9 ml volume of fresh peripheral blood. The CDR3 has 16 amino acids. The V gene end was trimmed by 6 bases and the J gene end by 0 bases; junction bases not matched to a gene: 6. Germline V gives CDR1 PRHDT, CDR2 FYEKMQ (reference sequence). Amplification of TCR beta CDR3 regions was performed using RNA transcripts as template. First-round RT-PCR of the TCR CDR3 relied on the HTBI primer set. MiXCR was run by TCRdb on the multiplex PCR reads, yielding one entry per CDR3 protein. The sample contains 250,000 to 400,000 distinct CDR3 sequences, roughly an eighth of which appear only once.

Study-wide results and caveats: Clonotypes that were expanded in thyroid above 0.001 mostly appeared in blood too. The model forecast ophthalmopathy, anticipating it by a median roughly 6.5 months before onset.

Sequencing was done on a sample of blood. The sequence was collected from a woman aged 40 to 50 with Graves' ophthalmopathy. The genes are TRBV13 and TRBJ2-3, with 10 bases that match TRBD2. The CDR3 DNA follows: TGTGCCAGCAGACTCAAACTAGCGGGGAGCACAGATACGCAGTATTTT. Protein product: CASRLKLAGSTDTQYF.